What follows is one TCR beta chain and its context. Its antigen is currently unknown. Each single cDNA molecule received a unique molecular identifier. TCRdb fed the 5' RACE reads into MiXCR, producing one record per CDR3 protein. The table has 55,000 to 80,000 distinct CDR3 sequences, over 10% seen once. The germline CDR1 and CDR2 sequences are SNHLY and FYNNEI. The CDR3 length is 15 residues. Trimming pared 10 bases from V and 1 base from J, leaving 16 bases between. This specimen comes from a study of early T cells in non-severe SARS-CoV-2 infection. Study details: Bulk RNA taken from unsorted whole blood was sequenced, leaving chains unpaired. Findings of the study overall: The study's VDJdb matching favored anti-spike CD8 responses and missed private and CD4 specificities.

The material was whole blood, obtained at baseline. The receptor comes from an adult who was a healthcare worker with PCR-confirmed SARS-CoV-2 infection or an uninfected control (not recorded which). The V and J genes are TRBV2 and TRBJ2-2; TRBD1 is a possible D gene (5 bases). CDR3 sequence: CATRVGPGNTGELFF. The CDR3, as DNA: TGTGCCACCCGGGTGGGGCCGGGGAACACCGGGGAGCTGTTTTTT.